The source of this TCR beta chain is a study of blood T cells in healthy people across ages. General study results and limits: Underestimates were what the diversity estimates from one million T cells were considered to be. TCR beta diversity per million T cells fell roughly linearly with age.

With respect to this clonotype: The target antigen is unknown.

A second PCR, run for roughly 7 to 11 cycles, used a sample-barcoded 5' primer plus a J-beta primer mix. TCRdb re-derived calls from the 5' RACE reads in MiXCR, one entry per CDR3 protein. The sample lists 1.4 million or so distinct CDR3 sequences; 42% were seen once. The CDR3 has 13 residues. Germline assignment: CDR1 LGHDT and CDR2 YNNKEL (reference sequence). The ends lost 3 bases at V and 7 bases at J; junction bases unmatched: 5. This clonotype was obtained from a young woman in good health. This rearrangement joins TRBV3-1 to TRBJ2-5; 7 bases align to TRBD2. The sequencing input was blood. CDR3 DNA sequence: TGTGCCAGCAGCCACTCAGGGAGGGGGACCCAGTACTTC. Amino acid sequence: CASSHSGRGTQYF.